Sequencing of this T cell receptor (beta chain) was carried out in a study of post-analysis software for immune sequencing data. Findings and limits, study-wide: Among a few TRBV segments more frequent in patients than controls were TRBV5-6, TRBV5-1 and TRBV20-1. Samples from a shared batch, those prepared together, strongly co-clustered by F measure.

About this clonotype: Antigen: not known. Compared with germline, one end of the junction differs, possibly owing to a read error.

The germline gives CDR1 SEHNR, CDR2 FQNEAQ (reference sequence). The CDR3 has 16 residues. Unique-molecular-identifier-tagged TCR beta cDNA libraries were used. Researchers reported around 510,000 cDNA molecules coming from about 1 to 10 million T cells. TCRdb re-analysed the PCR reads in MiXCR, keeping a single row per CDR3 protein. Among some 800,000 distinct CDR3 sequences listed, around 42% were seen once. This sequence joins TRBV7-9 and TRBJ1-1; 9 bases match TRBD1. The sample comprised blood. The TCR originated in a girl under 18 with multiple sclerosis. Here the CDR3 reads CASSPVGTGKNTEAFF. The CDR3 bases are TGTGCCAGCAGCCCGGTCGGGACAGGGAAGAACACTGAGGCTTTCTTT.